Sequencing of this TCR beta chain was carried out in a study of blood T cell repertoires in COVID-19 (dated by TCRdb to 2020 to 2022). Regarding the research as a whole: Collaborator samples came from the United States, Italy and Spain and covered acute and convalescent phases of COVID-19. The prospective study material was composed of cDNA or gDNA derived from T cells, B-cell-depleted T cells, or PBMCs. The dataset comprised deeply sampled blood TCRbeta repertoires from subjects exposed to, actively infected with, or recovered from COVID-19. A freely available public database, intended as a resource for researchers studying the immune response to SARS-CoV-2, is where the repertoires were released. Samples came from the ongoing ImmuneRACE study (first 160 participants) plus 1,254 subjects from 6 global collaborators. A de-identified subject ID, COVID-19 status, age in years and sex were almost always included in the sample metadata. Where available, HLA class I and class II types were obtained from metadata supplied by the sample provider rather than from assay-based typing. Study-wide conclusions, independent of this receptor: Clinical and demographic metadata were provided uncurated, with the amount varying by source and participant.

Collaborating institutions collected whole blood in K2EDTA tubes following their own protocols. Collaborator samples were shipped for TCRbeta analysis as frozen whole blood, isolated PBMCs, or DNA extracted from either sample type. CDR1 and CDR2, per the germline V gene, are SGHRS and YFSETQ. Germline trimming amounts to 0 bases on V and 3 bases on J, with 3 as the count of junction bases outside the gene matches. The CDR3 measures 16 amino acids from cysteine to phenylalanine. The DNA shown is the 48-base CDR3, in frame from base 1. TCRbeta CDR3 regions were amplified from genomic DNA using the immunoSEQ Assay, a bias-controlled multiplex PCR. The study's own analysis went as follows. The number of nucleated cells in each sample was estimated from the amplification of reference gene primers within the assay. Sequence reads were collapsed and filtered to measure the absolute abundance of every unique TCRbeta CDR3 rearrangement. For each sample, productive Simpson clonality was calculated as the square root of Simpson's diversity index across productive rearrangements. The source is immuneACCESS, and TCRdb retained only in-frame sequences with V and J called. Part of the clones is not carried over; for the studies checked, unresolved V genes explain less than half of this, and the remainder is unexplained. V and J calls plus clone size are reproduced from that table; the DNA served to infer D and trimming. Recorded for this sample are fewer than 180,000 clones; 84% of them occurred a single time. In total, the top ten clones hold 2.2% of the sample.

On this clone itself: Its antigen is unknown. Qualities for individual bases were not recorded, and no much larger clone is one base off.

Sequencing was performed on peripheral blood. The chain is assembled from TRBV5-1 and TRBJ1-3; 10 bases in the middle match TRBD1. The receptor was derived from a man in his sixties or seventies with acute or convalescent COVID-19. The DNA is TGCGCCAGCAGCTTGGCCGGGACAGGGGTTGGAAACACCATATATTTT. Translation gives CASSLAGTGVGNTIYF. Extended through the reference TRBV5-1 and TRBJ1-3 proteins, this CDR3 yields the full variable domain: KAGVTQTPRYLIKTRGQQVTLSCSPISGHRSVSWYQQTPGQGLQFLFEYFSETQRNKGNFPGRFSGRQFSNSRSEMNVSTLELGDSALYLCASSLAGTGVGNTIYFGEGSWLTVV.